This TCR beta chain was captured in a study of OX40 agonist ivuxolimab in advanced cancers. Study details: Ivuxolimab, an agonist antibody against OX40 (CD134), was given to patients.

CDR1 is MNHNS, CDR2 SASEGT, per germline. CDR3 length: 20 residues. The V and J ends lost 0 bases and 4 bases respectively, with 27 bases between them. Measured with immunoSEQ multiplex PCR; TCRdb has only the in-frame clones, and not every one. The sample yields under 70,000 clones, around 81% seen once. The rearrangement links TRBV6-1 to TRBJ2-5; D is ambiguous. This material consisted of CD4+ or CD8+ T cells sorted from blood, taken in a trial of the OX40 agonist ivuxolimab. The clonotype was recovered from an adult with an advanced solid tumor such as melanoma, head and neck, liver or kidney cancer. CDR3 protein: CASSEAREFSLTSLGETQYF. The CDR3 DNA sequence: TGTGCCAGCAGTGAAGCGCGCGAGTTCTCACTGACAAGCCTGGGAGAGACCCAGTACTTC.